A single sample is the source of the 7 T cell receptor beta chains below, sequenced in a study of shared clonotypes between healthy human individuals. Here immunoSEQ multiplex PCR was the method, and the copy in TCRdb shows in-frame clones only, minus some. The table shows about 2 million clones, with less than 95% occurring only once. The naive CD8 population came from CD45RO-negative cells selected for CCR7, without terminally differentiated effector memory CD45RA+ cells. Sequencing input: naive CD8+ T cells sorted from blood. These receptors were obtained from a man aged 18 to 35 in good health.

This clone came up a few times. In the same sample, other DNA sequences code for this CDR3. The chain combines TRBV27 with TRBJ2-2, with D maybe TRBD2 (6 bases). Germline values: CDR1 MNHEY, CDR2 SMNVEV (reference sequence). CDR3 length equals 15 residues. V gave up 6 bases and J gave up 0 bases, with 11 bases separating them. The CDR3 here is CASSLGLSNTGELFF. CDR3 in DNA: TGTGCCAGCAGCCTGGGACTCTCGAACACCGGGGAGCTGTTTTTT.

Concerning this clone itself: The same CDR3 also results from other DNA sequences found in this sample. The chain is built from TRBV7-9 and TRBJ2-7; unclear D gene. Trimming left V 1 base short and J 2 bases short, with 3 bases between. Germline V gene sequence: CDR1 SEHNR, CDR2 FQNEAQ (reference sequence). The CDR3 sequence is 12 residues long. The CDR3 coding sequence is TGTGCCAGCAGCTTAGGTACCTACGAGCAGTACTTC. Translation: CASSLGTYEQYF.

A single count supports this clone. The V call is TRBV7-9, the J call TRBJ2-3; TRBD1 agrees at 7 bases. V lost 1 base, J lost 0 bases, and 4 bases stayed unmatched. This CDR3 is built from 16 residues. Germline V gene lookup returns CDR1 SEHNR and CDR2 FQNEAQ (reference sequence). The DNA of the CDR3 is TGTGCCAGCAGCTTAGAGGACAGGCCTAGCACAGATACGCAGTATTTT. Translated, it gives CASSLEDRPSTDTQYF.

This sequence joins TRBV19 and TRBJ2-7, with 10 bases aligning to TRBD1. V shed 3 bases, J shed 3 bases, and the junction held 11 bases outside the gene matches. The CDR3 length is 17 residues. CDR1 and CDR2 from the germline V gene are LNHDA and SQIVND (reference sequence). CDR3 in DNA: TGTGCCAGTAGTATGGGTGTCTGGGGGACAGGGGACTACGAGCAGTACTTC. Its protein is CASSMGVWGTGDYEQYF.

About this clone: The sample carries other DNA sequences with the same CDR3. CDR3 amino acids: CASSLWAGTYEQYF. The DNA for the CDR3 is TGTGCCAGCAGTTTATGGGCAGGAACCTACGAGCAGTACTTC. V and J are TRBV27 and TRBJ2-7; D is undetermined. Trimming removed 1 base at V and 2 bases at J, with 9 bases between. The CDR3 has 14 amino acids. Germline V gives CDR1 MNHEY, CDR2 SMNVEV (reference sequence).

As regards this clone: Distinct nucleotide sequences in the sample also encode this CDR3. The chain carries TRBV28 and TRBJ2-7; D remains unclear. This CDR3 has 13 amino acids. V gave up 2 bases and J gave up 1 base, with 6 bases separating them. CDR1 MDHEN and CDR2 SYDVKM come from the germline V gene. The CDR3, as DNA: TGTGCCAGCAGTTTAATGGGGTCCTACGAGCAGTACTTC. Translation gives CASSLMGSYEQYF. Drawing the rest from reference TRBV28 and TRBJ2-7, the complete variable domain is DVKVTQSSRYLVKRTGEKVFLECVQDMDHENMFWYRQDPGLGLRLIYFSYDVKMKEKGDIPEGYSVSREKKERFSLILESASTNQTSMYLCASSLMGSYEQYFGPGTRLTVT.

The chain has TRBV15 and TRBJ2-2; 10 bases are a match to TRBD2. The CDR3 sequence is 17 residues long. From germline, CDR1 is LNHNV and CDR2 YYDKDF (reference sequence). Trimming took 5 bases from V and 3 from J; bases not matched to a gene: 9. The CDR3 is CATSGNTGLAHTGELFF. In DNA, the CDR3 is TGTGCCACCAGCGGAAACACGGGACTAGCGCACACCGGGGAGCTGTTTTTT.